These 19 T cell receptor beta chains were all obtained from the same sample, sequenced in a study of blood T cell repertoires in COVID-19. Data came from immunoSEQ multiplex PCR; TCRdb stores just in-frame clones and leaves some out. The table lists about 77,000 clones, about 80% of them singletons. The sequenced material came from peripheral blood. The receptors stem from a woman between 65 and 79 years old with acute or convalescent COVID-19.

V is TRBV7-6 and J is TRBJ2-1; D not certain. Germline CDR1 is SGHVS and CDR2 is FNYEAQ. The CDR3 length is 15 residues. V lost 2 bases and J lost 0, with 8 bases in between. CDR3 loop: CASSLSPSSYNEQFF. CDR3 nucleotides: TGTGCCAGCAGCTTATCACCCAGCTCCTACAATGAGCAGTTCTTC. The variable domain in full, completed from reference TRBV7-6 and TRBJ2-1, reads GAGVSQSPRYKVTKRGQDVALRCDPISGHVSLYWYRQALGQGPEFLTYFNYEAQQDKSGLPNDRFSAERPEGSISTLTIQRTEQRDSAMYRCASSLSPSSYNEQFFGPGTRLTVL.

The chain joins TRBV11-2 to TRBJ1-1, with TRBD1 matching 8 bases. Germline assignment: CDR1 SGHAT and CDR2 FQNNGV. The V segment lost 1 base and the J segment 1 base; nucleotides outside the gene matches: 5. This CDR3 is built from 16 residues. Here the CDR3 DNA reads TGTGCCAGCAGCTTAGGGCAGGGGGCCCCGAACACTGAAGCTTTCTTT. Residues: CASSLGQGAPNTEAFF.

The chain uses TRBV5-1 and TRBJ2-3; possibly TRBD2 for D (5 bases). Per the germline V gene, CDR1 is SGHRS and CDR2 is YFSETQ. This CDR3 has 13 residues. Trimming shortened V by 4 bases and J by 5 bases, and 11 bases separated the two germline ends. CDR3 DNA: TGCGCCAGCAGCCTCGCCGGGGTAGATACGCAGTATTTT. Encoded protein: CASSLAGVDTQYF.

This clone was counted once. CDR3: CASSQQGRYEQYF. The CDR3 DNA sequence: TGTGCCAGCAGCCAACAGGGCCGGTACGAGCAGTACTTC. V usage is TRBV7-9 and J usage is TRBJ2-7; D is possibly TRBD1 (6 bases). Germline V CDR1 and CDR2: SEHNR, FQNEAQ (reference sequence). Trimming took off 5 bases at V and 4 bases at J, with 12 bases between the two ends. This CDR3 comprises 13 residues.

The chain combines TRBV11-2 with TRBJ2-6; D is uncertain. CDR3 length equals 17 residues. In germline, CDR1 is SGHAT, CDR2 FQNNGV. Trimming shortened V by 3 bases and J by 0 bases, and 12 bases separated the two germline ends. The CDR3 DNA reads as TGTGCCAGCAGCTTTGTTACCGGGTTCTCTGGGGCCAACGTCCTGACTTTC. It encodes CASSFVTGFSGANVLTF.

This clone was seen more than once but under ten times. This chain uses TRBV29-1 with TRBJ1-2; D is unresolved. Germline-derived CDR1 and CDR2 are SQVTM and ANQGSEA. The germline V and J ends were trimmed by 3 bases and 0 bases, with 8 bases remaining between them. The CDR3 sequence is 13 residues long. CDR3: CSVEGGSNYGYTF. In nucleotides, the CDR3 is TGCAGCGTTGAGGGAGGTTCTAACTATGGCTACACCTTC.

The chain uses TRBV6-5 and TRBJ1-2; 7 bases fit TRBD1. The V and J ends lost 2 bases and 4 bases, in that order; junction bases with no gene match: 1. This CDR3 contains 13 residues. From germline, CDR1 is MNHEY and CDR2 SVGAGI. DNA of the CDR3: TGTGCCAGCAGTTACGCAGGGGGCTATGGCTACACCTTC. It is translated as CASSYAGGYGYTF.

The chain combines TRBV7-9 with TRBJ1-2; the D gene is possibly TRBD1 (5 bases). V gave up 7 bases and J gave up 2 bases, with 14 bases separating them. CDR1 is SEHNR, CDR2 FQNEAQ, per germline (reference sequence). The CDR3 extends over 14 amino acids. This chain's CDR3 is CASTQGRMNYGYTF. CDR3 coding DNA: TGTGCCAGCACCCAGGGCAGGATGAACTATGGCTACACCTTC.

V usage is TRBV5-5 and J usage is TRBJ1-1; D remains unclear. CDR1 and CDR2 from the germline V gene are SGHKS and YYEKEE (reference sequence). There are 13 residues in the CDR3. V shed 0 bases and J shed 6 bases, with 9 bases lying between them. The CDR3 DNA sequence: TGTGCCAGCAGCTTGGTCCCCAGTCCTGAAGCTTTCTTT. Translating it yields CASSLVPSPEAFF.

The CDR3 sequence: CASRTGTNTGELFF. The CDR3 DNA reads TGTGCCAGTAGAACAGGGACGAACACCGGGGAGCTGTTTTTT. This chain links TRBV19 with TRBJ2-2, with D tentatively TRBD1 (6 bases). Trimming removed 6 bases from V and 0 bases from J, with 8 bases in between. From germline, CDR1 is LNHDA and CDR2 SQIVND (reference sequence). This CDR3 region has 14 residues.

The chain has TRBV28 and TRBJ1-1; D ambiguous. V shed 8 bases and J shed 0 bases, with 7 bases lying between them. The V gene's germline CDR1 is MDHEN and CDR2 SYDVKM. The CDR3 is 12 amino acids. CDR3 sequence (DNA): TGTGCCAGCTTAAAATTGAACACTGAAGCTTTCTTT. This codes for CASLKLNTEAFF.

This rearrangement joins TRBV18 to TRBJ1-2; 10 nucleotides match TRBD1. The CDR3 loop spans 15 amino acids. Losses at the gene ends were 6 bases for V and 3 bases for J; bases not matched to a gene: 7. CDR1 and CDR2 (germline): KGHSH, LQKENI. CDR3 in DNA: TGTGCCAGCTCTTCGAGACAGGGGGCGGACTATGGCTACACCTTC. Translated, it gives CASSSRQGADYGYTF.

This rearrangement joins TRBV19 to TRBJ2-3; 9 bases align to TRBD1. Germline-derived CDR1 and CDR2 are LNHDA and SQIVND (reference sequence). The J segment lost 4 bases and the V segment lost 2 bases, leaving 4 bases of the junction unmatched. There are 15 residues in the CDR3. CDR3: CASSITGGSADTQYF. The CDR3 nucleotides are TGTGCCAGTAGTATAACAGGGGGCTCGGCAGATACGCAGTATTTT. The entire variable domain, with the rest obtained from reference TRBV19 and TRBJ2-3, is as follows: DGGITQSPKYLFRKEGQNVTLSCEQNLNHDAMYWYRQDPGQGLRLIYYSQIVNDFQKGDIAEGYSVSREKKESFPLTVTSAQKNPTAFYLCASSITGGSADTQYFGPGTRLTVL.

This rearrangement joins TRBV6-1 to TRBJ1-3; the D gene is possibly TRBD1 (5 bases). The CDR3 runs 18 residues. CDR1 is MNHNS and CDR2 is SASEGT in the germline V gene. The V gene lost 4 bases and the J gene lost 2 bases, with 21 bases spanning the gap. The CDR3 is CASSALESSVGPGNTIYF. The CDR3 DNA reads TGTGCCAGCAGTGCCCTAGAAAGCTCTGTGGGGCCTGGAAACACCATATATTTT.

This clone is labeled as medium-sized. The chain carries TRBV9 and TRBJ2-2; the match to TRBD1 covers 10 bases. This CDR3 comprises 17 residues. Germline V CDR1 and CDR2: SGDLS, YYNGEE. The trim removed 1 base at V and 3 bases at J, leaving 6 bases unmatched. The CDR3 DNA is TGTGCCAGCAGCGTACGCGGGACAGGGGAGTACACCGGGGAGCTGTTTTTT. Protein: CASSVRGTGEYTGELFF. Together with reference TRBV9 and TRBJ2-2, the CDR3 gives the full variable domain: DSGVTQTPKHLITATGQRVTLRCSPRSGDLSVYWYQQSLDQGLQFLIQYYNGEERAKGNILERFSAQQFPDLHSELNLSSLELGDSALYFCASSVRGTGEYTGELFFGEGSRLTVL.

This clone was seen just once. The chain links TRBV24-1 to TRBJ2-6; 7 positions match TRBD1. Germline CDR1 is KGHDR and CDR2 is SFDVKD. CDR3 length: 18 residues. The trim removed 4 bases at V and 0 bases at J, leaving 8 bases unmatched. The chain's CDR3 is CATSDTLTGFSGANVLTF. As DNA, the CDR3 is TGTGCCACCAGTGACACCTTGACAGGGTTCTCTGGGGCCAACGTCCTGACTTTC.

This clone was observed once. The rearrangement joins TRBV13 to TRBJ1-4; the D is unclear. Germline CDR1 reads PRHDT; CDR2 reads FYEKMQ (reference sequence). V was pared by 0 bases and J by 3 bases, with 8 bases between. This CDR3 comprises 15 residues. The CDR3 coding sequence is TGTGCCAGCAGCTTAGGCTCGGGTTCTAATGAAAAACTGTTTTTT. Translation: CASSLGSGSNEKLFF.

The V and J genes are TRBV11-2 and TRBJ1-4, with D maybe TRBD1 (5 bases). This CDR3 comprises 16 residues. Trimming took off 3 bases at V and 5 bases at J, with 16 bases between the two ends. CDR1 is SGHAT and CDR2 is FQNNGV in the germline V gene. CDR3 bases: TGTGCCAGCAGCTTTGCGGGGGGTGATTGGAATGAAAAACTGTTTTTT. It specifies CASSFAGGDWNEKLFF.

V is TRBV5-1 and J is TRBJ1-1, with D maybe TRBD1 (6 bases). CDR1 and CDR2 (germline): SGHRS, YFSETQ. V was clipped by 2 bases and J by 4 bases, with 15 bases between them. CDR3 size: 15 residues. Here the CDR3 reads CASSLQGSGSTEAFF. The CDR3 region has the DNA TGCGCCAGCAGCTTACAGGGATCTGGGAGCACTGAAGCTTTCTTT.